The present T cell receptor beta chain was sequenced within a study of blood T cell repertoires in COVID-19. Study in general: Researchers got acute and convalescent COVID-19 samples from the United States, Italy and Spain.

CDR1 is SEHNR, CDR2 FQNEAQ, per germline (reference sequence). The CDR3 loop spans 14 amino acids. V lost 5 bases to trimming and J lost 6 bases, with 13 bases between them. Original methodology: Amplification of reference gene primers was used by the study to estimate nucleated cell counts. The repertoire was sequenced with immunoSEQ multiplex PCR; TCRdb's copy has only in-frame clones and lacks some. V, J and clone size are taken as reported in that table, and D and trimming were inferred from the DNA itself. Here the sample spans about 81,000 clones, about 71% being singletons. The specimen sequenced was peripheral blood. V and J are TRBV7-9 and TRBJ1-4; tentatively, D is TRBD1 (6 bases). The clonotype originates from a woman aged 45-59 years with acute or convalescent COVID-19. This CDR3 reads CASSLQQGYEKLFF. CDR3 nucleotide sequence: TGTGCCAGCAGCCTGCAACAGGGATATGAAAAACTGTTTTTT. Drawing the rest from reference TRBV7-9 and TRBJ1-4, the complete variable domain is DTGVSQNPRHKITKRGQNVTFRCDPISEHNRLYWYRQTLGQGPEFLTYFQNEAQLEKSRLLSDRFSAERPKGSFSTLEIQRTEQGDSAMYLCASSLQQGYEKLFFGSGTQLSVL.